Listed below are T cell receptor beta chains from one sample, sequenced in a study of CD8+ T cells in alopecia areata. Clones were read by immunoSEQ multiplex PCR, and TCRdb kept only the in-frame ones, dropping some. Of 150,000 or so clones listed, roughly 50% are singletons. The specimen was CD4+ T cells sorted from blood, collected at week 0. Receptor source: a human donor with alopecia areata. Each CDR3 is given with its conserved first and last residue. Where a row states a size, it is once, few, many or the class of an expanded clone; other rows omit it.

NA	TRBV7-2	TRBJ1-5	CASSPTGGQPQHF
NA	TRBV4-1	TRBJ2-3	CASSQIGGTTPDTQYF
NA	TRBV30	TRBJ1-2	CAWSEGRAYGYTF
NA	TRBV5-1	TRBJ1-6	CASSLEGLTGAPLHF
NA	TRBV30	TRBJ2-4	CAWSARTGTSGGNIQYF
NA	TRBV20-1	TRBJ1-2	CSAGLDRTNTF
NA	TRBV2	TRBJ1-2	CASSFRGNYGYTF
NA	TRBV7-9	TRBJ1-1	CASSPRANTEAFF
NA	TRBV2	TRBJ1-6	CASSDRYNSPLHF
NA	TRBV2	TRBJ2-3	CASRTDSTDTQYF
NA	TRBV6-5	TRBJ2-2	CASSPLSGRTGELFF
NA	TRBV11-3	TRBJ2-7	CASSFTATVSSYEQYF
NA	TRBV25-1	TRBJ1-1	CASSGQGATEAFF
NA	TRBV29-1	TRBJ2-3	CSVETSGGTDTQYF
NA	TRBV27	TRBJ2-7	CASSLRDRAQEQYF
NA	TRBV29-1	TRBJ1-1	CSVRGKANTEAFF
NA	TRBV30	TRBJ1-2	CAWSDGRYGYTF
NA	TRBV14	TRBJ1-1	CASSQISRVGTEAFF
NA	TRBV4-1	TRBJ2-5	CASSRQRKETQYF
NA	TRBV18	TRBJ1-5	CASSPTGNQPQHF
NA	TRBV7-2	TRBJ1-1	CASSSEGRTEAFF
NA	TRBV9	TRBJ2-2	CASSVVGLARSGELFF
NA	TRBV18	TRBJ2-5	CASSPPGTGEETQYF
NA	TRBV30	TRBJ1-1	CAWSTKTNRNTEAFF
NA	TRBV29-1	TRBJ2-7	CSVAPGINYEQYF
NA	TRBV9	TRBJ1-1	CASSVDGNTEAFF
NA	TRBV5-4	TRBJ2-7	CASSGGGQGGTYEQYF
NA	TRBV10-3	TRBJ2-7	CAISPGTGGIYEQYF
NA	TRBV5-6	TRBJ1-4	CASSLGQGGSRLFF
NA	TRBV6-5	TRBJ1-4	CASSPGAGINEKLFF
NA	TRBV7-2	TRBJ2-2	CASSSTRDRAGELFF
few	TRBV29-1	TRBJ1-4	CSVRRGGGNEKLFF
NA	TRBV5-1	TRBJ2-1	CASSLGTGIEQFF
NA	TRBV30	TRBJ2-7	CAWSSGGFYEQYF
few	TRBV2	TRBJ1-2	CASRAGRPNYGYTF
few	TRBV19	TRBJ2-2	CASSSRLAGTGELFF
few	TRBV29-1	TRBJ2-1	CSAKPGTGGGNEQFF
NA	TRBV15	TRBJ1-2	CATSNDNYGYTF
NA	TRBV29-1	TRBJ1-1	CSESEGPGTEAFF
NA	TRBV5-1	TRBJ2-5	CASSLPAQGGGALETQYF
NA	TRBV27	TRBJ1-2	CATKRTGGNVYGYTF
NA	TRBV29-1	TRBJ1-1	CSVNTRAVNTEAFF
NA	TRBV4-2	TRBJ2-7	CASSQVGQGAVEQYF
NA	TRBV30	TRBJ1-3	CAWRLGHPSGNTIYF
NA	TRBV6-5	TRBJ2-2	CASSYWGGHTGELFF
NA	TRBV5-4	TRBJ1-2	CASSSYTGEHGYTF
many	TRBV29-1	TRBJ1-1	CSVRVDMNTEAFF
NA	TRBV5-1	TRBJ2-1	CASSLAGFEQFF
NA	TRBV5-4	TRBJ1-2	CASSLEGGYTF
NA	TRBV2	TRBJ1-2	CASIPTATGGYTF
NA	TRBV5-4	TRBJ1-1	CATSTFGMNTEAFF
NA	TRBV30	TRBJ2-7	CAWTEMTAQGLYF
once	TRBV2	TRBJ2-7	CASSVAYEQYF
NA	TRBV7-9	TRBJ2-7	CASSLVRGEEYF
NA	TRBV2	TRBJ1-5	CASGRGWNQPQHF
few	TRBV23-1	TRBJ2-7	CASSQSHREPFRDRAYEQYF
few	TRBV7-2	TRBJ2-7	CASSLDGPSYEQYF